The 8 T cell receptor beta chains below all came from one sample that was sequenced in a study of T cells in localized non-small cell lung cancer. Profiled with immunoSEQ multiplex PCR; TCRdb holds only in-frame clones, not every one. The repertoire holds tens of thousands of clones, with roughly 90% as singletons. This material consisted of peripheral blood, taken before any cancer treatment. These TCRs come from a woman aged 35-70 years with stage I lung adenocarcinoma.

The CDR3 DNA follows: TGTGCCAGCAGTCCGACTCGTGATGGCTACACCTTC. Amino acid sequence: CASSPTRDGYTF. V gene TRBV28 combines with J gene TRBJ1-2, with D unclear. CDR3 length: 12 amino acids. Germline V gene sequence: CDR1 MDHEN, CDR2 SYDVKM. V lost 5 bases and J 6 bases, leaving 10 bases between the germline ends.

This chain uses TRBV7-3 with TRBJ2-5, with 10 bases aligning to TRBD1. J was trimmed by 5 bases and V by 3 bases; bases with no gene match: 3. The CDR3 is made up of 14 amino acids. Germline V gene lookup returns CDR1 SGHTA and CDR2 FQGTGA. CDR3 sequence (DNA): TGTGCCAGCAGCTTGGGACAGGGGTGGGAGACCCAGTACTTC. It yields the protein CASSLGQGWETQYF. The full variable domain, its missing parts supplied by reference TRBV7-3 and TRBJ2-5, is GAGVSQTPSNKVTEKGKYVELRCDPISGHTALYWYRQSLGQGPEFLIYFQGTGAADDSGLPNDRFFAVRPEGSVSTLKIQRTERGDSAVYLCASSLGQGWETQYFGPGTRLLVL.

Only one count was recorded for this clone. V gene TRBV6-5 combines with J gene TRBJ2-3; a weak D match, TRBD2 (6 bases). V was trimmed by 8 bases and J by 1 base, leaving 19 bases between them. CDR3 length: 16 amino acids. The germline gives CDR1 MNHEY, CDR2 SVGAGI. The CDR3 is CASGFESWEGTDTQYF. The CDR3 DNA reads as TGTGCCAGCGGTTTCGAGAGTTGGGAGGGCACAGATACGCAGTATTTT.

Details on this clone: Other DNA sequences in the sample encode the same CDR3. This chain joins TRBV7-9 and TRBJ1-2; the D is unclear. Deletions cut 5 bases from V and 3 bases from J, with 22 bases between. CDR1 SEHNR and CDR2 FQNEAQ come from the germline V gene (reference sequence). The CDR3 covers 17 residues. CDR3 amino acids: CASSPLNSGVIDYGYTF. The CDR3 coding sequence is TGTGCCAGCAGCCCGCTGAATTCTGGGGTCATCGACTATGGCTACACCTTC.

The chain links TRBV6-1 to TRBJ2-7, with D tentatively TRBD2 (6 bases). Trimming left V 2 bases short and J 0 bases short, with 11 bases between. Germline V gene sequence: CDR1 MNHNS, CDR2 SASEGT. This CDR3 has 15 residues. The CDR3 loop reads CASSEKEGSSYEQYF. The CDR3 DNA is TGTGCCAGCAGTGAAAAGGAGGGCAGCTCCTACGAGCAGTACTTC.

The genes are TRBV11-3 and TRBJ2-3; 8 nucleotides match TRBD1. CDR3 length: 14 residues. Germline V gives CDR1 SGHNT, CDR2 YENEEA. Germline trimming cut 6 bases from V and 2 bases from J; bases unmatched to any gene: 4. The CDR3: CASSRQGTTDTQYF. CDR3 sequence (DNA): TGTGCCAGCAGTCGACAGGGGACCACAGATACGCAGTATTTT.

The chain combines TRBV5-4 with TRBJ1-3; D unclear. The CDR3 has 15 amino acids. Per germline, CDR1 SGHNT and CDR2 YYREEE (reference sequence). V shed 0 bases and J shed 3 bases, with 10 bases lying between them. CDR3 nucleotides: TGTGCCAGCAGCTTGGAGCCGGAGATTGGAAACACCATATATTTT. Amino acids: CASSLEPEIGNTIYF.

CDR3 residues: CASSAQGRTGGELFF. In nucleotides, the CDR3 is TGTGCCAGCAGCGCACAGGGGAGGACGGGCGGGGAGCTGTTTTTT. The chain combines TRBV9 with TRBJ2-2, with D possibly matching TRBD1 (7 bases). The V end lost 3 bases, the J end lost 7 bases, and 16 bases lay between the germline ends. The CDR3 sequence is 15 residues long. Looked up from germline, CDR1 is SGDLS and CDR2 is YYNGEE.